These 21 T cell receptor beta chains were all obtained from the same sample, sequenced in a study of CD4 and CD8 cells across lung adenocarcinoma regions. TCRdb redid the calling of the PCR reads with MiXCR, one entry per CDR3 protein. This sample has 9,500 to 13,000 distinct CDR3 sequences, with under 55% found just once. The sample consisted of CD8+ T cells from the margin of a lung tumor. Every receptor here comes from a male donor with lung adenocarcinoma. The CD4 and CD8 labels of this study may be unreliable.

The chain has TRBV6-1 and TRBJ2-3; D is perhaps TRBD1 or TRBD2 (5 bases each). The CDR3 runs 16 residues. With 7 bases removed from V and 1 base from J, the gap between germline ends came to 18 bases. CDR1 and CDR2 from the germline V gene are MNHNS and SASEGT. The CDR3 loop is CASTPGRNPGTDTQYF. CDR3 bases: TGTGCCAGCACCCCGGGACGGAACCCTGGCACAGATACGCAGTATTTT.

Points on this clonotype: Mismatch with germline at one junction end may stem from a read error. The rearrangement uses TRBV24-1 and TRBJ2-3, with TRBD1 matching over 8 bases. This CDR3 has 15 residues. Germline V gene data show CDR1 as KGHDR and CDR2 as SFDVKD. CDR3 DNA: TGTGCCACCAGTGATTCACAGGGGGAACAAGAGACCCAGTATTTC. The encoded protein is CATSDSQGEQETQYF.

This clonotype is termed medium-sized. The rearrangement links TRBV11-2 to TRBJ2-1; 10 bases map to TRBD1. CDR3 size: 15 residues. V shed 4 bases and J 6 bases; nucleotides not matched to a gene: 6. Germline CDR1 and CDR2: SGHAT and FQNNGV. Here the CDR3 DNA reads TGTGCCAGCAGCTCTCGACAGGGGGCCGGCAATGAGCAGTTCTTC. Translating it yields CASSSRQGAGNEQFF. The full variable domain, completed using reference TRBV11-2 and TRBJ2-1, is EAGVAQSPRYKIIEKRQSVAFWCNPISGHATLYWYQQILGQGPKLLIQFQNNGVVDDSQLPKDRFSAERLKGVDSTLKIQPAKLEDSAVYLCASSSRQGAGNEQFFGPGTRLTVL.

This clonotype was counted at least ten times. The genes are TRBV9 and TRBJ2-1; D perhaps matches TRBD2 (6 bases). This CDR3 is built from 15 residues. Germline CDR1 and CDR2: SGDLS and YYNGEE. The V gene lost 0 bases and the J gene lost 4 bases, with 11 bases spanning the gap. The CDR3 loop is CASSVAFGGYNEQFF. DNA for the CDR3: TGTGCCAGCAGCGTAGCTTTTGGAGGGTACAATGAGCAGTTCTTC.

This clonotype was seen a few times. The chain is built from TRBV6-1 and TRBJ1-5; the D gene is possibly TRBD1 (5 bases). The CDR3 extends over 15 amino acids. V was pared by 3 bases and J by 3 bases, with 12 bases between. Looked up from germline, CDR1 is MNHNS and CDR2 is SASEGT. CDR3 sequence: CASSEEGRDNQPQHF. In DNA form, the CDR3 reads TGTGCCAGCAGTGAGGAGGGACGGGACAATCAGCCCCAGCATTTT.

This clonotype has at least ten counts. The CDR3 spells CASSDGRGRIGELFF. The CDR3 DNA reads TGCGCCAGCAGTGATGGCAGGGGGCGAATTGGGGAGCTGTTTTTT. The chain couples TRBV10-1 to TRBJ2-2, with 8 nucleotides matching TRBD1. Germline trimming cut 3 bases from V and 8 bases from J; bases unmatched to any gene: 8. The CDR3 is 15 residues long. CDR1 and CDR2 from the germline V gene are WNHNN and SYGVQD (reference sequence).

This sequence joins TRBV7-3 and TRBJ2-5; 7 bases line up with TRBD1. The CDR3 runs to 15 residues. The germline V gene encodes CDR1 SGHTA and CDR2 FQGTGA. With V trimmed by 0 bases and J by 11 bases, 12 bases remained unmatched. Here the CDR3 DNA reads TGTGCCAGCAGCTTAACCCCGGACAGGCGCAATGAGCAGTACTTC. Its protein product is CASSLTPDRRNEQYF.

On this clonotype itself: The junction and the germline gene differ at one end; a read error may be behind it. The rearrangement uses TRBV27 and TRBJ2-1; the D gene is possibly TRBD2 (5 bases). The CDR3 totals 14 residues. The germline V gene encodes CDR1 MNHEY and CDR2 SMNVEV (reference sequence). The CDR3 DNA reads TGTGCCAGCAGTTTATCTGTCACGGCGGGTGCGCAGTTCTTT. It encodes CASSLSVTAGAQFF.

This clonotype is classed as medium-sized. The CDR3 DNA is TGTGCCACGACTAGCGCACAAAGGGGGGAGCAGTTCTTC. Its protein product is CATTSAQRGEQFF. J is TRBJ2-1 and V is TRBV6-5, with 8 bases aligning to TRBD2. Looked up from germline, CDR1 is MNHEY and CDR2 is SVGAGI. With V trimmed by 10 bases and J by 10 bases, 12 bases remained unmatched. CDR3 length: 13 amino acids.

This clonotype was seen only once. The V gene is TRBV24-1, the J gene TRBJ2-2; unclear D gene. V was pared by 0 bases and J by 1 base, with 8 bases between. Germline loops: CDR1 KGHDR, CDR2 SFDVKD. This CDR3 region has 16 residues. The DNA of the CDR3 is TGTGCCACCAGTGATTTGAGGGCCGAGAACACCGGGGAGCTGTTTTTT. Its translation is CATSDLRAENTGELFF.

At least ten counts were recorded for this clonotype. The chain uses TRBV10-1 and TRBJ2-1, with TRBD1 matching over 7 bases. Near its end, the DNA agrees better with TRBJ2-7, so the J call may be wrong. The CDR3 is made up of 13 amino acids. Germline V lookup: CDR1 WNHNN, CDR2 SYGVQD (reference sequence). The CDR3 DNA is TGCGCCAGCAGTGCGGGACAGTACTACGAGCAGTACTTC. Its translation is CASSAGQYYEQYF.

The gene calls are TRBV10-3 and TRBJ2-1; D is unresolved. Germline loops: CDR1 ENHRY, CDR2 SYGVKD. There are 13 residues in the CDR3. V was clipped by 3 bases and J by 5 bases, with 8 bases between them. In nucleotides, the CDR3 is TGTGCCATCAGTGATTTACTCAACAATGAGCAGTTCTTC. Translating it yields CAISDLLNNEQFF.

This CDR3 is CASSSLRTGALYNEQFF. In DNA form, the CDR3 reads TGTGCCAGCAGCTCCCTTCGGACAGGGGCCCTCTACAATGAGCAGTTCTTC. The chain couples TRBV11-2 to TRBJ2-1; 9 nucleotides align to TRBD1. Germline CDR1 and CDR2: SGHAT and FQNNGV. V dropped 4 bases and J dropped 3; count of bases not matched to a gene: 10. This CDR3 is 17 amino acids long.

This clonotype was detected a few times. V gene TRBV10-2 combines with J gene TRBJ2-1, with 8 bases that match TRBD2. The tail of the sequence fits TRBJ2-7 better, so the J call may be wrong. The CDR3 consists of 14 residues. Per the germline V gene, CDR1 is WSHSY and CDR2 is SAAADI. Here the CDR3 reads CASSASGGFYEQYF. The DNA for the CDR3 is TGCGCCAGCAGTGCGTCGGGAGGGTTCTACGAGCAGTACTTC.

This clonotype was picked up one time. This chain connects TRBV7-2 to TRBJ2-2; D gene uncertain. The V end was cut by 1 base, the J end by 4 bases, with 7 bases between. CDR1 and CDR2 from the germline V gene are SGHTA and FQGNSA. This CDR3 spans 14 amino acids. CDR3 DNA: TGTGCCAGCAGCTTAGATGTTGGCACCGGGGAGCTGTTTTTT. This codes for CASSLDVGTGELFF.

The chain has TRBV10-1 and TRBJ2-7; 9 bases are shared with TRBD2. The DNA end is more similar to TRBJ2-1, so the J call may be wrong. The germline V gene has CDR1 WNHNN and CDR2 SYGVQD (reference sequence). This CDR3 is built from 15 residues. DNA for the CDR3: TGCGCCAGCAGTGTTCGGGGCGGGAGGGCGGGTGAGCAGTTCTTC. It translates to CASSVRGGRAGEQFF.

Worth noting for this clonotype: The germline gene is not matched at one end of the junction; a read error may be the cause. The chain combines TRBV12-3 or TRBV12-4 with TRBJ1-1, with D maybe TRBD1 (5 bases). The CDR3 sequence is 13 residues long. CDR3 protein: CAGSRDGNTEAFF. In DNA form, the CDR3 reads TGTGCCGGCAGCCGGGACGGGAACACTGAAGCTTTCTTT.

There are many counts of this clonotype. The chain carries TRBV27 and TRBJ2-2; the D is unclear. CDR1 MNHEY and CDR2 SMNVEV come from the germline V gene (reference sequence). CDR3 length: 15 residues. V lost 0 bases, J lost 2 bases, and 7 bases lay in between. In nucleotides, the CDR3 is TGTGCCAGCAGTTTATCGCCCCATAACACCGGGGAGCTGTTTTTT. This codes for CASSLSPHNTGELFF.

The V and J genes are TRBV7-2 and TRBJ2-4; D remains ambiguous. Trimming stripped 5 bases from V and 8 bases from J, with 22 bases between. Looked up from germline, CDR1 is SGHTA and CDR2 is FQGNSA. This CDR3 is 16 amino acids long. CDR3 DNA: TGTGCCAGCAGCGCCTCCGGGCTGTGGGCCAGAGACATTCAGTACTTC. Residues: CASSASGLWARDIQYF. Full variable domain (remainder filled in from reference TRBV7-2 and TRBJ2-4): GAGVSQSPSNKVTEKGKDVELRCDPISGHTALYWYRQSLGQGLEFLIYFQGNSAPDKSGLPSDRFSAERTGGSVSTLTIQRTQQEDSAVYLCASSASGLWARDIQYFGAGTRLSVL.

About this clonotype itself: At one of its ends the junction is not consistent with the germline gene, which may arise from a read error. The V gene is TRBV6-5, the J gene TRBJ2-2, with 7 bases fitting TRBD1. The CDR3 is 14 residues long. The V gene's germline CDR1 is MNHEY and CDR2 SVGAGI. The CDR3 sequence is CASSYRQFTGALFF. DNA of the CDR3: TGTGCCAGCAGTTATAGACAGTTCACAGGGGCGCTGTTTTTT.

The chain joins TRBV27 to TRBJ2-1; D gene ambiguous. The CDR3 is 14 amino acids. Trimming pared 6 bases from V and 0 bases from J, leaving 9 bases between. Germline loops: CDR1 MNHEY, CDR2 SMNVEV (reference sequence). CDR3 sequence reads: CASRTVSSYNEQFF. As DNA, the CDR3 is TGTGCCAGCAGAACCGTGAGCTCCTACAATGAGCAGTTCTTC.